These 25 T cell receptor beta chains came from one sample sequenced in a study of breast tumors, draining lymph nodes, adjacent tissues. Breast cancer patients provided tissue from their axillary draining lymph nodes. In TCRdb, the multiplex PCR reads were re-called with MiXCR into one record per CDR3 protein. The profile shows fewer than 200,000 distinct CDR3 sequences, 33% of them singletons. The source material was axillary lymph node tissue. The receptors shown here come from a female donor with breast cancer. Some clones in this sample may be carry-over from other donors' samples.

This clonotype was counted many times. The V call is TRBV19, the J call TRBJ2-7; 7 bases agree with TRBD1. This CDR3 is built from 14 residues. Germline-derived CDR1 and CDR2 are LNHDA and SQIVND (reference sequence). Trimming removed 7 bases from V and 5 bases from J; junction bases left unmatched: 11. The CDR3 DNA reads TGTGCCAGTAAGCCTGACGACAGGGCTCACGAGCAGTACTTC. Its translation: CASKPDDRAHEQYF.

This sequence joins TRBV20-1 and TRBJ1-4; TRBD1 aligns across 8 bases. Germline loops: CDR1 DFQATT, CDR2 SNEGSKA (reference sequence). The CDR3 loop spans 19 amino acids. The junction had 21 bases not matched to a gene; V was cut back by 1 base and J by 8 bases. The CDR3 coding sequence is TGCAGTGCTAGAGGGGATTTCCCCTACGAGCAGGGGGCGGGAGAAAAACTGTTTTTT. This codes for CSARGDFPYEQGAGEKLFF.

The rearrangement links TRBV14 to TRBJ2-2; a weak D match, TRBD1 (5 bases). The J call could be wrong; TRBJ1-1 is a better fit for the DNA end. This CDR3 spans 13 amino acids. Germline V CDR1 and CDR2: SGHDN, FVKESK. The CDR3 DNA sequence: TGTGCCAGCCAACGACAGAGGAACACTGAAGCTTTCTTT. As protein: CASQRQRNTEAFF.

This clonotype appeared many times. The rearrangement links TRBV6-5 to TRBJ2-3; TRBD1 matches at 8 bases. Germline V CDR1 and CDR2: MNHEY, SVGAGI. This CDR3 spans 15 amino acids. The V segment lost 5 bases and the J segment 5 bases; nucleotides outside the gene matches: 9. Here the CDR3 reads CASSLQGARGDTQYF. CDR3 DNA sequence: TGTGCCAGCAGTCTCCAGGGGGCGCGAGGAGATACGCAGTATTTT.

This clonotype was counted at least ten times. The rearrangement joins TRBV4-2 to TRBJ2-5; 7 bases fit TRBD1. Trimming took 0 bases from V and 1 from J; bases not matched to a gene: 2. CDR1 LGHNA and CDR2 YNFKEQ come from the germline V gene. The CDR3 length is 15 residues. The CDR3 DNA sequence: TGTGCCAGCAGCCAAGACGACAGGGCCCAAGAGACCCAGTACTTC. Its protein product is CASSQDDRAQETQYF.

This clonotype was picked up many times. The V and J genes are TRBV20-1 and TRBJ2-2; the D gene is possibly TRBD1 (5 bases). CDR3 length: 15 residues. Trimming shortened V by 6 bases and J by 0 bases, and 14 bases separated the two germline ends. Germline lookup yields CDR1 DFQATT and CDR2 SNEGSKA (reference sequence). CDR3 coding DNA: TGCAGTGCAAGTAGGCAGGGCGCGAACACCGGGGAGCTGTTTTTT. Its protein product is CSASRQGANTGELFF.

To note about this clonotype: Germline and junction disagree at one end, which may indicate a read error. This sequence joins TRBV7-3 and TRBJ2-7; 10 nucleotides line up with TRBD2. The CDR3 consists of 15 residues. CDR1 SGHTA and CDR2 FQGTGA come from the germline V gene. The CDR3 loop is CASSLTSGVAGEQYF. The CDR3 nucleotides read TGTGCCAGCAGCCTAACTAGCGGGGTAGCGGGGGAGCAGTACTTC.

The chain employs TRBV6-5 and TRBJ1-2, with a tentative D call TRBD1 (6 bases). There are 15 residues in the CDR3. V lost 6 bases and J 4 bases, leaving 18 bases between the germline ends. The V gene's germline CDR1 is MNHEY and CDR2 SVGAGI. The DNA for the CDR3 is TGTGCCAGCAGCCCCGGGACACCTAATTCCTATGGCTACACCTTC. This sequence encodes CASSPGTPNSYGYTF.

This clonotype was counted ten times or more. The DNA of the CDR3 is TGTGCCACCAGTGATCCAGCGGGACAGGGAACCCACGAGCAGTACTTC. Translating gives CATSDPAGQGTHEQYF. This chain uses TRBV24-1 with TRBJ2-7; the match to TRBD1 covers 9 bases. The CDR3 covers 16 residues. CDR1 and CDR2 (germline): KGHDR, SFDVKD. The trim removed 3 bases at V and 5 bases at J, leaving 10 bases unmatched.

This clonotype was seen a handful of times. This sequence may be a read error, since a much larger clone differs from it by one base. The chain is built from TRBV9 and TRBJ2-1; 9 positions agree with TRBD2. V was pared by 0 bases and J by 9 bases, with 13 bases of the junction left unmatched. The CDR3 runs 17 residues. CDR1 and CDR2 from the germline V gene are SGDLS and YYNGEE. The CDR3 coding sequence is TGTGCCAGCAGCGTAGAAGGCGGGGGGGCCCTTGTCGCTGAGCAGTTCTTC. It codes for CASSVEGGGALVAEQFF.

The chain carries TRBV6-2 or TRBV6-3 and TRBJ1-5, with D possibly being TRBD1 (5 bases). In germline, CDR1 is MNHEY, CDR2 SVGEGT. The CDR3 sequence is 18 residues long. V lost 6 bases, J lost 0 bases, and 21 bases lay in between. The CDR3 loop is CASSPRRPTVNSNQPQHF. The CDR3 DNA sequence: TGTGCCAGCAGCCCAAGGCGCCCGACAGTCAATAGCAATCAGCCCCAGCATTTT.

This clonotype has ten or more counts. This chain connects TRBV20-1 to TRBJ1-2; 7 positions agree with TRBD1. Germline values: CDR1 DFQATT, CDR2 SNEGSKA (reference sequence). The CDR3 is made up of 10 amino acids. The junction had 3 bases not matched to a gene; V was cut back by 6 bases and J by 8 bases. CDR3 loop: CSANRGGYTF. CDR3 bases: TGCAGTGCCAACAGGGGAGGCTACACCTTC.

The chain has TRBV7-3 and TRBJ1-4; 7 positions match TRBD1. CDR1 is SGHTA and CDR2 is FQGTGA in the germline V gene. The CDR3 loop spans 17 amino acids. Losses at the gene ends were 3 bases for V and 8 bases for J; bases not matched to a gene: 15. CDR3 sequence (DNA): TGTGCCAGCAGCTTTACGACTAGCGACAGGGTGCGGGAAAAACTGTTTTTT. This sequence encodes CASSFTTSDRVREKLFF. The full variable domain, its missing parts supplied by reference TRBV7-3 and TRBJ1-4, is GAGVSQTPSNKVTEKGKYVELRCDPISGHTALYWYRQSLGQGPEFLIYFQGTGAADDSGLPNDRFFAVRPEGSVSTLKIQRTERGDSAVYLCASSFTTSDRVREKLFFGSGTQLSVL.

This rearrangement joins TRBV10-3 to TRBJ1-1, with unresolved D. V was shortened by 0 bases and J by 0 bases, with 5 bases between the two germline ends. This CDR3 region has 14 residues. From germline, CDR1 is ENHRY and CDR2 SYGVKD. CDR3 sequence (DNA): TGTGCCATCAGTGAGTCCGGGATGAACACTGAAGCTTTCTTT. Translating it yields CAISESGMNTEAFF.

The CDR3 here is CASSSGQGSDTEAFF. The CDR3 coding sequence is TGTGCCAGCAGCTCCGGACAGGGGTCGGACACTGAAGCTTTCTTT. The chain joins TRBV7-6 to TRBJ1-1; 9 bases match TRBD1. The V segment lost 4 bases and the J segment 3 bases; nucleotides outside the gene matches: 6. The germline gives CDR1 SGHVS, CDR2 FNYEAQ. The CDR3 contains 15 residues.

This chain uses TRBV15 with TRBJ2-5; the D is unclear. Trimming removed 4 bases from V and 1 base from J, with 13 bases in between. The germline gives CDR1 LNHNV, CDR2 YYDKDF (reference sequence). The CDR3 totals 15 residues. For the CDR3, the DNA is TGTGCCACCAGCAAGGTTTGGGCCAGCCAAGAGACCCAGTACTTC. Translated: CATSKVWASQETQYF.

At least ten counts were recorded for this clonotype. The V and J genes are TRBV12-3 or TRBV12-4 and TRBJ2-6; no firm D call. The CDR3 totals 14 residues. Trimming left V 6 bases short and J 0 bases short, with 6 bases between. The CDR3 bases are TGTGCCAGCAGCCCTACCTCTGGGGCCAACGTCCTGACTTTC. It codes for CASSPTSGANVLTF.

This clonotype was detected many times. The J gene is TRBJ1-4, the V gene TRBV6-6; 8 bases fit TRBD1. The V segment lost 6 bases and the J segment 8 bases; nucleotides outside the gene matches: 2. Germline values: CDR1 MNHNY, CDR2 SVGAGI (reference sequence). The CDR3 contains 12 residues. CDR3 sequence reads: CASRDREEKLFF. As DNA, the CDR3 is TGTGCCAGCAGGGACAGGGAAGAAAAACTGTTTTTT.

This clonotype appeared a few times. The chain couples TRBV28 to TRBJ2-1; D might be TRBD1 or TRBD2, each matching 5 bases. Germline CDR1 is MDHEN and CDR2 is SYDVKM. With 7 bases removed from V and 0 bases from J, the gap between germline ends came to 19 bases. The CDR3 has 17 residues. The CDR3 region is CASNLRAWGSSYNEQFF. DNA for the CDR3: TGTGCCAGCAACTTGAGGGCTTGGGGGTCCTCCTACAATGAGCAGTTCTTC.

The table lists this clonotype with many counts. The gene calls are TRBV7-9 and TRBJ2-2; 8 bases match TRBD1. J gave up 4 bases and V 4 bases, and 8 bases lay outside the gene matches. Per the germline V gene, CDR1 is SEHNR and CDR2 is FQNEAQ (reference sequence). This CDR3 region has 16 residues. As DNA, the CDR3 is TGTGCCAGCAGCTCTCGGACAGGGTGGACCACCGGGGAGCTGTTTTTT. Its protein is CASSSRTGWTTGELFF.

This clonotype was counted at least ten times. The chain combines TRBV10-1 with TRBJ2-1; 9 bases are a match to TRBD2. In germline, CDR1 is WNHNN, CDR2 SYGVQD (reference sequence). V trimming: 3 bases; J trimming: 6 bases; junction bases outside the gene matches: 6. The CDR3 runs 15 residues. In DNA form, the CDR3 reads TGCGCCAGCAGTGATAAAGGACTAGCGAGCAATGAGCAGTTCTTC. It codes for CASSDKGLASNEQFF.

This clonotype was counted many times. The V call is TRBV12-5, the J call TRBJ1-4; D possibly corresponds to TRBD1 (6 bases). CDR3 length equals 15 residues. Germline V gene lookup returns CDR1 LGHNT and CDR2 FRNRAP. The V and J ends lost 5 bases and 8 bases respectively, with 18 bases between them. The CDR3 DNA sequence: TGTGCTAGTGGTGCAGGGACAACTTTTTCCGAAAAACTGTTTTTT. Translated: CASGAGTTFSEKLFF.

In the case of this clonotype: A read error may explain this, as a much larger clone is one base away. The V gene is TRBV11-2, the J gene TRBJ2-7; TRBD1 or TRBD2 may be the D gene (5 bases each). V lost 5 bases, J lost 2 bases, and 13 bases lay in between. The CDR3 contains 14 residues. Per the germline V gene, CDR1 is SGHAT and CDR2 is FQNNGV. CDR3 nucleotide sequence: TGTGCCAGCAGCCCAGTGGGACCCGCCTACGAGCAGTACTTC. Translated: CASSPVGPAYEQYF.

This clonotype has ten or more counts. The V gene is TRBV7-2, the J gene TRBJ1-5; 7 positions match TRBD1. After removal of 5 bases from V and 6 bases from J, the junction contained 4 bases not matched to a gene. The CDR3 runs 13 residues. The germline CDR1 and CDR2 sequences are SGHTA and FQGNSA. CDR3 in amino acids: CASSNRGGQPQHF. CDR3 DNA: TGTGCCAGCAGCAACAGGGGAGGTCAGCCCCAGCATTTT.

This clonotype came up many times. This chain uses TRBV10-1 with TRBJ1-5; tentatively, D is TRBD1 (6 bases). The germline gives CDR1 WNHNN, CDR2 SYGVQD (reference sequence). This CDR3 region has 16 residues. Trimming left V 4 bases short and J 4 bases short, with 17 bases between. CDR3 amino acids: CASSAAQDSPNQPQHF. The CDR3 region has the DNA TGCGCCAGCAGTGCAGCACAGGACAGCCCGAATCAGCCCCAGCATTTT.